The sequence of this T cell receptor (beta chain) was determined in a study of blood T cells in healthy people across ages. This clonotype was recorded a few times. A second PCR of 7 to 11 cycles used a sample-barcoded 5' primer and a J-beta primer mix. TCRdb passed the 5' RACE reads through MiXCR, listing each CDR3 protein once. This table holds around 500,000 distinct CDR3 sequences, roughly a quarter found once. The CDR3 is 14 amino acids. Germline assignment: CDR1 LNHNV and CDR2 YYDKDF (reference sequence). The same data also went into a second study, on T cells of mothers and their children.

The source is a boy aged 2 to 10 in good health. The sample comprised blood. This chain connects TRBV15 to TRBJ2-5, with no clear D. The end of the DNA is better explained by TRBJ2-7, so the J call may be wrong. CDR3 amino acids: CATSRGSISYEQYF. The CDR3 bases are TGTGCCACCAGCAGAGGCAGCATATCCTACGAGCAGTACTTC.